Presented here are 27 T cell receptor beta chains from one specimen sequenced in a study of memory CD4+ T cells and cytomegalovirus serostatus. Single viable CD3+CD4+CD8-CD45RO+ cells were sorted as the memory CD4+ T cells. Libraries were prepared by immunoSEQ multiplex PCR; TCRdb keeps only in-frame clonotypes and omits some of them. This sample has some 50,000 clones, with around 76% found just once. The specimen was memory CD4+ T cells from blood. All receptors come from an adult in good health and CMV-seronegative.

CDR3 protein: CASSADRGAEAFF. The CDR3 DNA is TGTGCCAGCAGCGCGGACAGGGGCGCTGAAGCTTTCTTT. The chain has TRBV13 and TRBJ1-1; 9 bases agree with TRBD1. The CDR3 has 13 residues. V gave up 5 bases and J gave up 6 bases; unmatched junction bases: 4. Germline V gene sequence: CDR1 PRHDT, CDR2 FYEKMQ (reference sequence).

This clone was detected a few times. J is TRBJ1-2 and V is TRBV11-1; 7 bases align to TRBD1. CDR3 size: 17 residues. The V and J ends lost 5 bases and 5 bases, in that order; junction bases with no gene match: 17. CDR1 and CDR2 (germline): SGHAT, FQDESV (reference sequence). CDR3 region: CASSLYRGDGLDYGYTF. The CDR3 coding sequence is TGTGCCAGCAGCCTATACAGGGGAGACGGCCTAGATTATGGCTACACCTTC. The full variable domain, completed using reference TRBV11-1 and TRBJ1-2, is EAEVAQSPRYKITEKSQAVAFWCDPISGHATLYWYRQILGQGPELLVQFQDESVVDDSQLPKDRFSAERLKGVDSTLKIQPAELGDSAMYLCASSLYRGDGLDYGYTFGSGTRLTVV.

The rearrangement uses TRBV4-3 and TRBJ1-3, with D hard to call. V was shortened by 2 bases and J by 2 bases, with 10 bases between the two germline ends. CDR1 is LGHNA, CDR2 YSLEER, per germline. This CDR3 is built from 15 residues. The CDR3 reads CASSQSEGTGNTIYF. CDR3 coding DNA: TGCGCCAGCAGCCAAAGTGAGGGAACTGGAAACACCATATATTTT.

On this clone itself: Other nucleotide sequences in the sample specify the same CDR3. The gene calls are TRBV7-2 and TRBJ1-1; D is uncertain. This CDR3 has 13 residues. Trimming took 6 bases from V and 2 from J, leaving 10 bases between them. The V gene's germline CDR1 is SGHTA and CDR2 FQGNSA. The CDR3 sequence: CASRRTRNTEAFF. As DNA, the CDR3 is TGTGCCAGCAGAAGGACGAGAAACACTGAAGCTTTCTTT.

The V call is TRBV29-1, the J call TRBJ2-7; 10 bases match TRBD1. Trimming removed 0 bases from V and 3 bases from J; junction bases left unmatched: 11. This CDR3 is built from 17 residues. Looked up from germline, CDR1 is SQVTM and CDR2 is ANQGSEA. CDR3 in amino acids: CSVEERGTGAPIYEQYF. CDR3 bases: TGCAGCGTTGAAGAACGCGGGACAGGGGCTCCCATCTACGAGCAGTACTTC.

The chain is built from TRBV27 and TRBJ1-6, with D tentatively TRBD1 (6 bases). The germline gives CDR1 MNHEY, CDR2 SMNVEV (reference sequence). Deletions cut 6 bases from V and 7 bases from J, with 13 bases between. The CDR3 runs 14 residues. This CDR3 reads CASRRRGGNSPLHF. The CDR3 region has the DNA TGTGCCAGCAGAAGGAGGGGGGGAAATTCACCCCTCCACTTT.

This chain uses TRBV19 with TRBJ1-1, with TRBD1 matching over 7 bases. This CDR3 spans 15 amino acids. Unmatched junction bases numbered 6, after V lost 4 bases and J lost 1 base. The V gene's germline CDR1 is LNHDA and CDR2 SQIVND (reference sequence). CDR3 sequence (DNA): TGTGCCAGTAGTACAGACAGGGCTGCGAACACTGAAGCTTTCTTT. Amino acid sequence: CASSTDRAANTEAFF.

V gene TRBV9 combines with J gene TRBJ1-1; D is unclear. The CDR3 spans 14 residues. The V gene lost 3 bases and the J gene lost 2 bases, with 11 bases spanning the gap. Germline-derived CDR1 and CDR2 are SGDLS and YYNGEE. The CDR3 DNA follows: TGTGCCAGCAGCGGGCCGGGTCCTAACACTGAAGCTTTCTTT. It codes for CASSGPGPNTEAFF.

The chain uses TRBV2 and TRBJ1-5, with 7 bases that match TRBD1. Germline CDR1 SNHLY, CDR2 FYNNEI. J gave up 11 bases and V 4 bases, and 5 bases lay outside the gene matches. The CDR3 has 12 amino acids. The CDR3 sequence: CASSGDSASQHF. The CDR3 DNA sequence: TGTGCCAGCAGTGGGGACAGTGCGTCCCAGCATTTT.

CDR3 sequence reads: CASSLVGGLSRRNDEQFF. CDR3 nucleotides: TGTGCCAGCAGCTTGGTCGGGGGGCTGTCGAGGCGGAATGATGAGCAGTTCTTC. The chain links TRBV5-8 to TRBJ2-1; TRBD2 is a possible D gene (7 bases). Germline loops: CDR1 SGHTS, CDR2 YDEGEE. The CDR3 contains 18 residues. Deletions cut 0 bases from V and 8 bases from J, with 24 bases between.

The chain uses TRBV6-5 and TRBJ1-4; no clear D. V lost 6 bases and J 5 bases, leaving 13 bases between the germline ends. This CDR3 contains 14 residues. Germline V lookup: CDR1 MNHEY, CDR2 SVGAGI. The CDR3 DNA follows: TGTGCCAGCAGCCGGGCCGGTTCCAATGAAAAACTGTTTTTT. Amino acids: CASSRAGSNEKLFF.

The J gene is TRBJ2-5, the V gene TRBV7-9; possible D gene TRBD2, 5 bases. CDR1 and CDR2 (germline): SEHNR, FQNEAQ (reference sequence). CDR3 size: 15 residues. Trimming pared 1 base from V and 0 bases from J, leaving 9 bases between. The CDR3 coding sequence is TGTGCCAGCAGCTTAGTCCTCGGGGACCAAGAGACCCAGTACTTC. This translates into CASSLVLGDQETQYF.

The V and J genes are TRBV11-2 and TRBJ2-3, with 7 bases aligning to TRBD2. J lost 11 bases, V lost 4 bases, and 9 bases had no gene match. Germline V gene lookup returns CDR1 SGHAT and CDR2 FQNNGV. The length of the CDR3 is 13 residues. This CDR3 is CASSSDQRGVQYF. CDR3 in DNA: TGTGCCAGCAGCTCTGACCAACGGGGGGTGCAGTATTTT.

The CDR3 sequence is CASSYSFFGTEAFF. CDR3 DNA: TGTGCCAGCAGTTACTCGTTCTTCGGCACTGAAGCTTTCTTT. V usage is TRBV6-6 and J usage is TRBJ1-1, with unresolved D. The CDR3 runs to 14 residues. Germline V lookup: CDR1 MNHNY, CDR2 SVGAGI (reference sequence). V gave up 0 bases and J gave up 4 bases, with 9 bases separating them.

This clone was counted a few times. V gene TRBV5-4 combines with J gene TRBJ2-3; no clear D gene. Germline CDR1 reads SGHNT; CDR2 reads YYREEE (reference sequence). V lost 0 bases and J lost 0, with 8 bases in between. CDR3 length: 15 amino acids. CDR3 loop: CASSLGQYSTDTQYF. CDR3 in DNA: TGTGCCAGCAGCTTGGGGCAATATAGCACAGATACGCAGTATTTT.

The chain is built from TRBV5-1 and TRBJ2-1; D gene uncertain. CDR3 length: 13 amino acids. The V end lost 2 bases, the J end lost 9 bases, and 12 bases lay between the germline ends. Germline values: CDR1 SGHRS, CDR2 YFSETQ. The CDR3 sequence: CASSFQDKSEQFF. CDR3 sequence (DNA): TGCGCCAGCAGCTTTCAAGATAAAAGTGAGCAGTTCTTC.

This clone was picked up one time. The chain is built from TRBV11-2 and TRBJ2-3, with D possibly TRBD2 on 6 matching bases. V was shortened by 5 bases and J by 0 bases, with 15 bases between the two germline ends. The CDR3 runs 16 residues. The germline V gene encodes CDR1 SGHAT and CDR2 FQNNGV. CDR3 coding DNA: TGTGCCAGCAGCCCATTTTTTAGCGGAAGCACAGATACGCAGTATTTT. Residues: CASSPFFSGSTDTQYF.

This chain joins TRBV7-9 and TRBJ1-1; D remains unclear. CDR3 length: 11 amino acids. V was cut by 1 base and J by 4 bases, with 1 base left in between. CDR1 and CDR2 (germline): SEHNR, FQNEAQ (reference sequence). The CDR3 loop is CASSLVTEAFF. The CDR3 DNA sequence: TGTGCCAGCAGCTTAGTCACTGAAGCTTTCTTT.

The chain has TRBV5-5 and TRBJ1-2; 8 nucleotides agree with TRBD1. J lost 8 bases, V lost 4 bases, and 13 bases had no gene match. The CDR3 has 15 residues. CDR1 is SGHKS and CDR2 is YYEKEE in the germline V gene (reference sequence). The CDR3 DNA reads TGTGCCAGCAGCAGAATGATCGACAGGGGCGGCGGCTACACCTTC. Its protein is CASSRMIDRGGGYTF.

J is TRBJ2-3 and V is TRBV6-4; no firm D call. Trimming stripped 3 bases from V and 0 bases from J, with 7 bases between. CDR1 MRHNA and CDR2 SNTAGT come from the germline V gene. This CDR3 comprises 14 residues. This chain's CDR3 is CASSEVISTDTQYF. The CDR3 coding sequence is TGTGCCAGCAGTGAGGTGATAAGCACAGATACGCAGTATTTT.

The chain recombines TRBV28 with TRBJ2-2; 9 positions match TRBD2. Trimming took 8 bases from V and 3 from J; bases not matched to a gene: 10. The CDR3 contains 16 residues. Germline V CDR1 and CDR2: MDHEN, SYDVKM. The DNA of the CDR3 is TGTGCCAGCGAGCCTAGCGGGATGAAAGACACCGGGGAGCTGTTTTTT. It yields the protein CASEPSGMKDTGELFF.

The chain joins TRBV12-2 to TRBJ1-3; the table's TRBD1 call for D was not verified on the DNA. TRBV12-2 is a pseudogene locus. This CDR3 region has 17 residues. CDR3 nucleotide sequence: TGTGCAAGTCGCTTTATTAGTCCAGGTCCCTCTGGAAACACCATATATTTT. Protein sequence: CASRFISPGPSGNTIYF.

V is TRBV7-2 and J is TRBJ1-1, with D maybe TRBD1 (5 bases). Per germline, CDR1 SGHTA and CDR2 FQGNSA. This CDR3 spans 16 amino acids. The V gene lost 1 base and the J gene lost 1 base, with 13 bases spanning the gap. In DNA form, the CDR3 reads TGTGCCAGCAGCTTAGAGAGTGGTAGGGGGAACACTGAAGCTTTCTTT. This gives the protein CASSLESGRGNTEAFF. The full variable domain, its missing parts supplied by reference TRBV7-2 and TRBJ1-1, is GAGVSQSPSNKVTEKGKDVELRCDPISGHTALYWYRQSLGQGLEFLIYFQGNSAPDKSGLPSDRFSAERTGGSVSTLTIQRTQQEDSAVYLCASSLESGRGNTEAFFGQGTRLTVV.

The J gene is TRBJ1-2, the V gene TRBV6-6; D uncertain. The CDR3 spans 11 residues. The germline CDR1 and CDR2 sequences are MNHNY and SVGAGI (reference sequence). V was cut by 5 bases and J by 13 bases, with 14 bases left in between. CDR3 in amino acids: CASSLNTVATF. The CDR3 region has the DNA TGTGCCAGCAGTCTTAACACAGTGGCCACCTTC.

The chain recombines TRBV5-6 with TRBJ2-2; D remains ambiguous. Per the germline V gene, CDR1 is SGHDT and CDR2 is YYEEEE. V lost 1 base to trimming and J lost 7 bases, with 2 bases between them. The CDR3 totals 11 residues. As DNA, the CDR3 is TGTGCCAGCAGCTTGCACGGGGAGCTGTTTTTT. Its protein is CASSLHGELFF.

This clone was detected only a few times. The chain couples TRBV19 to TRBJ1-1; D perhaps matches TRBD1 (6 bases). Germline loops: CDR1 LNHDA, CDR2 SQIVND (reference sequence). The V end was cut by 5 bases, the J end by 10 bases, with 11 bases between. This CDR3 is built from 11 residues. The CDR3 nucleotides read TGTGCCAGTAGTGTACAGGGCCGAGCTTTCTTT. Amino acid sequence: CASSVQGRAFF. Combining the CDR3 with reference TRBV19 and TRBJ1-1 gives the whole variable domain DGGITQSPKYLFRKEGQNVTLSCEQNLNHDAMYWYRQDPGQGLRLIYYSQIVNDFQKGDIAEGYSVSREKKESFPLTVTSAQKNPTAFYLCASSVQGRAFFGQGTRLTVV.

The chain links TRBV6-1 to TRBJ2-2; D not certain. Germline CDR1 and CDR2: MNHNS and SASEGT. V lost 1 base to trimming and J lost 2 bases, with 8 bases between them. This CDR3 contains 15 residues. The CDR3 DNA reads TGTGCCAGCAGTGAAGTCGAGCTTAACACCGGGGAGCTGTTTTTT. It codes for CASSEVELNTGELFF.